The table lists the clone carrying this T cell receptor beta chain with a few counts. What it binds is unknown. The CDR3 extends over 14 amino acids. The V gene lost 10 bases and the J gene lost 4 bases, with 17 bases spanning the gap. CDR1 and CDR2 from the germline V gene are SGHTA and FQGNSA. TCRdb re-called the 5' RACE reads with MiXCR, one entry per CDR3 protein. The sample holds some 560,000 distinct CDR3 sequences; over 15% are singletons and the top ten take roughly an eighth. This record belongs to a study of T cells after yellow fever vaccination. For the study at large: Where fractions had low cell numbers, libraries were prepared from them with the SMART-Seq v4 Ultra Low Input RNA kit. Study results and limitations: Contaminants from the bulk population, in the form of abundant clonotypes, could be found in FACS-sorted repertoires.

This material consisted of PBMCs, taken 15 days after the yellow fever booster vaccination. This sequence was found in a man aged 30 to 39 who received the YFV17D yellow fever vaccine. This sequence joins TRBV7-2 and TRBJ2-1, with D perhaps given as TRBD1 or TRBD2 (5 bases each). The DNA of the CDR3 is TGTGCCATCGGGGCGGGTTCGACATACAATGAGCAGTTCTTC. Protein: CAIGAGSTYNEQFF. The full variable domain, with the rest looked up from reference TRBV7-2 and TRBJ2-1, is GAGVSQSPSNKVTEKGKDVELRCDPISGHTALYWYRQSLGQGLEFLIYFQGNSAPDKSGLPSDRFSAERTGGSVSTLTIQRTQQEDSAVYLCAIGAGSTYNEQFFGPGTRLTVL.